These 32 T cell receptor beta chains were all obtained from the same sample, sequenced in a study of T-cell memory formation after mild COVID-19. In TCRdb, the 5' RACE reads were re-called with MiXCR into one record per CDR3 protein. The sample gives around 300,000 distinct CDR3 sequences, roughly 13% of which show up once; 22% is in the top ten. Sequenced: PBMCs or a T cell subset sorted from them (not recorded which). The receptors derive from a young man who had mild COVID-19 (a few samples of this study predate the infection). Cell type and time point are not known.

A few counts support this clonotype. The rearrangement links TRBV20-1 to TRBJ2-3, with no clear D. Germline V CDR1 and CDR2: DFQATT, SNEGSKA (reference sequence). CDR3 size: 13 residues. The V gene lost 2 bases and the J gene lost 0 bases, with 6 bases spanning the gap. The CDR3 sequence: CSARLGSTDTQYF. The CDR3 DNA reads as TGCAGTGCTAGACTTGGGAGCACAGATACGCAGTATTTT.

This sequence joins TRBV6-2 or TRBV6-3 and TRBJ2-3; D may match TRBD1 or TRBD2 (5 bases each). Germline V gives CDR1 MNHEY, CDR2 SVGEGT. V was shortened by 6 bases and J by 4 bases, with 17 bases between the two germline ends. The CDR3 consists of 15 residues. The CDR3 is CASSRTGTNPDTQYF. The CDR3 region has the DNA TGTGCCAGCAGCCGAACCGGGACCAACCCAGATACGCAGTATTTT.

The chain has TRBV12-3 or TRBV12-4 and TRBJ2-7; D not certain. This CDR3 comprises 12 residues. The germline V and J ends were trimmed by 3 bases and 6 bases, with 9 bases remaining between them. The CDR3 loop reads CASSFGYVEQYF. CDR3 DNA: TGTGCCAGCAGTTTCGGATATGTCGAGCAGTACTTC.

The CDR3 loop is CASSLLGRPYEQYF. DNA for the CDR3: TGTGCCAGCAGCTTACTCGGTCGGCCCTACGAGCAGTACTTC. The genes are TRBV7-6 and TRBJ2-7, with no clear D. This CDR3 is 14 amino acids long. The germline V and J ends were trimmed by 2 bases and 2 bases, with 10 bases remaining between them. Germline loops: CDR1 SGHVS, CDR2 FNYEAQ.

This clonotype came up a few times. The rearrangement links TRBV4-2 to TRBJ2-1; 11 nucleotides line up with TRBD2. Per the germline V gene, CDR1 is LGHNA and CDR2 is YNFKEQ. V gave up 0 bases and J gave up 10 bases; unmatched junction bases: 5. This CDR3 region has 15 residues. The CDR3 DNA reads as TGTGCCAGCAGCCAAGAGGCTAGCGGGGGGATCGAGCAGTTCTTC. Residues: CASSQEASGGIEQFF.

The chain is built from TRBV6-6 and TRBJ2-7, with D hard to call. Germline lookup yields CDR1 MNHNY and CDR2 SVGAGI (reference sequence). V gave up 2 bases and J gave up 4 bases, with 9 bases separating them. This CDR3 comprises 13 residues. The CDR3 nucleotides read TGTGCCAGCAGTTACGCCAGAAAATACGAGCAGTACTTC. Translated, it gives CASSYARKYEQYF.

This clonotype was picked up many times. V gene TRBV4-3 combines with J gene TRBJ2-7, with D perhaps given as TRBD1 or TRBD2 (5 bases each). The V gene's germline CDR1 is LGHNA and CDR2 YSLEER. CDR3 length: 15 amino acids. Trimming cost V 3 bases and J 6 bases, with 18 bases left between them. Written as DNA, the CDR3 is TGCGCCAGCAGCCAGGATGGGAGAGGGGTAGGCGAGCAGTACTTC. The encoded protein is CASSQDGRGVGEQYF.

The chain has TRBV4-1 and TRBJ2-2; TRBD1 might be the D (6 bases). This CDR3 has 16 residues. The V gene's germline CDR1 is MGHRA and CDR2 YSYEKL. Between the trimmed V and J ends, which lost 6 bases and 10 bases, there was a span of 24 bases. Here the CDR3 reads CASSPVTGLRGKELFF. The CDR3 DNA sequence: TGCGCCAGCAGTCCCGTCACAGGGTTGAGGGGGAAGGAGCTGTTTTTT.

The rearrangement joins TRBV6-5 to TRBJ2-1; no clear D gene. The length of the CDR3 is 17 residues. With 5 bases removed from V and 5 bases from J, the gap between germline ends came to 22 bases. The germline CDR1 and CDR2 sequences are MNHEY and SVGAGI. The CDR3 nucleotides are TGTGCCAGCAGTCTAATCCGGGCCAGAAATATTCACAATGAGCAGTTCTTC. Translating it yields CASSLIRARNIHNEQFF.

The chain has TRBV6-5 and TRBJ1-1; no clear D gene. The ends were cut back, 7 bases at V and 5 bases at J, with 17 bases in the middle. Per the germline V gene, CDR1 is MNHEY and CDR2 is SVGAGI. This CDR3 region has 14 residues. DNA for the CDR3: TGTGCCAGCAAAACGCGGGCTGGGCGGACTGAAGCTTTCTTT. This encodes CASKTRAGRTEAFF.

A few counts support this clonotype. The chain links TRBV24-1 to TRBJ2-1, with TRBD1 matching 7 bases. Germline trimming cut 11 bases from V and 9 bases from J; bases unmatched to any gene: 12. Germline lookup yields CDR1 KGHDR and CDR2 SFDVKD. The CDR3 has 13 residues. The CDR3 DNA reads TGTGCCATCCAGACGGGACAGATCGGTGAGCAGTTCTTC. Residues: CAIQTGQIGEQFF.

Points on this clonotype: The junction departs from the called germline gene at one end, perhaps through a read error. This rearrangement joins TRBV20-1 to TRBJ2-1; 7 bases match TRBD2. The CDR3 is made up of 18 amino acids. CDR1 and CDR2 (germline): DFQATT, SNEGSKA (reference sequence). The CDR3 region has the DNA TGCAGTGCCAGAGGTGCCCCAAGGCGGGGAGGGGCCTACAATGAGCAGTTCTTC. This sequence encodes CSARGAPRRGGAYNEQFF.

Comment on this clonotype: One end of the junction fails to match germline, which may point to a read error. The chain has TRBV5-1 and TRBJ2-2; 7 nucleotides align to TRBD1. Germline lookup yields CDR1 SGHRS and CDR2 YFSETQ. The CDR3 spans 17 residues. CDR3 nucleotide sequence: TGCGCCAGCAGCTTTGGACAAAGACAGGGCGGCACCTGGGAGCTGTTTTTT. Translating it yields CASSFGQRQGGTWELFF.

This clonotype was observed a handful of times. The chain couples TRBV11-2 to TRBJ2-5; D may be TRBD2 (6 bases). From germline, CDR1 is SGHAT and CDR2 FQNNGV. The CDR3 length is 16 residues. V shed 1 base and J shed 0 bases, with 12 bases lying between them. As DNA, the CDR3 is TGTGCCAGCAGCTTAGGGGGAGGACGTCACCAAGAGACCCAGTACTTC. It codes for CASSLGGGRHQETQYF. Supplemented by reference TRBV11-2 and TRBJ2-5, the full variable domain reads EAGVAQSPRYKIIEKRQSVAFWCNPISGHATLYWYQQILGQGPKLLIQFQNNGVVDDSQLPKDRFSAERLKGVDSTLKIQPAKLEDSAVYLCASSLGGGRHQETQYFGPGTRLLVL.

V usage is TRBV7-2 and J usage is TRBJ2-5; TRBD2 matches 9 bases. Germline CDR1 and CDR2: SGHTA and FQGNSA. The junction had 2 bases not matched to a gene; V was cut back by 1 base and J by 2 bases. The CDR3 covers 15 residues. In DNA, the CDR3 is TGTGCCAGCAGCTTAGGCGGGGGGGATCAAGAGACCCAGTACTTC. It is translated as CASSLGGGDQETQYF.

CDR3 sequence (DNA): TGTGCCAGTGGGACACATGGATACGAGCAGTACTTC. Protein product: CASGTHGYEQYF. This chain joins TRBV19 and TRBJ2-7; D may be TRBD1 (6 bases). The CDR3 length is 12 residues. In germline, CDR1 is LNHDA, CDR2 SQIVND (reference sequence). V shed 8 bases and J shed 4 bases, with 12 bases lying between them.

This chain joins TRBV6-5 and TRBJ1-1, with D uncertain. CDR3 length: 15 amino acids. V lost 0 bases and J 4 bases, leaving 12 bases between the germline ends. Germline values: CDR1 MNHEY, CDR2 SVGAGI. The CDR3, as DNA: TGTGCCAGCAGTTACTCGGGTCTGGCGGTCACTGAAGCTTTCTTT. Translation: CASSYSGLAVTEAFF.

The V and J genes are TRBV29-1 and TRBJ2-3; D is perhaps TRBD2 (5 bases). Between the trimmed V and J ends, which lost 0 bases and 3 bases, there was a span of 7 bases. This CDR3 region has 13 residues. Germline values: CDR1 SQVTM, CDR2 ANQGSEA. CDR3 amino acids: CSVEEPGTDTQYF. The DNA of the CDR3 is TGCAGCGTTGAAGAACCGGGAACAGATACGCAGTATTTT.

This clonotype showed up just a few times. The J gene is TRBJ2-1, the V gene TRBV18; perhaps D is TRBD1 or TRBD2 (5 bases each). V shed 5 bases and J shed 11 bases, with 10 bases lying between them. Germline CDR1 and CDR2: KGHSH and LQKENI. The CDR3 loop spans 11 amino acids. The CDR3 is CASSAPGQQFF. CDR3 in DNA: TGTGCCAGCTCAGCCCCGGGACAGCAGTTCTTC.

This clonotype was detected only a few times. The chain couples TRBV5-6 to TRBJ2-1; TRBD2 matches at 13 bases. V lost 0 bases, J lost 0 bases, and 3 bases stayed unmatched. The CDR3 loop spans 18 amino acids. The germline V gene has CDR1 SGHDT and CDR2 YYEEEE. CDR3 coding DNA: TGTGCCAGCAGCTTGGGGACTAGCGGGGGTCTCTCCTACAATGAGCAGTTCTTC. It encodes CASSLGTSGGLSYNEQFF.

This clonotype was picked up a small number of times. The V gene is TRBV7-3, the J gene TRBJ2-5; D not certain. In germline, CDR1 is SGHTA, CDR2 FQGTGA. The CDR3 spans 13 residues. Trimming removed 0 bases at V and 6 bases at J, with 8 bases between. CDR3 loop: CASSLTPMKTQYF. DNA of the CDR3: TGTGCCAGCAGCTTAACCCCCATGAAGACCCAGTACTTC.

This clonotype ranks as medium-sized. CDR3 in amino acids: CASSPGGPLTDTQYF. CDR3 sequence (DNA): TGTGCCAGCAGCCCGGGGGGGCCCCTCACAGATACGCAGTATTTT. The rearrangement uses TRBV7-2 and TRBJ2-3; 8 bases align to TRBD2. Germline V gene data show CDR1 as SGHTA and CDR2 as FQGNSA. This CDR3 contains 15 residues. V lost 5 bases to trimming and J lost 2 bases; unmatched junction nucleotides: 6.

This clonotype has a handful of counts. The CDR3 reads CASRGTSGTQETQYF. In DNA form, the CDR3 reads TGTGCCAGCAGGGGGACTAGCGGCACCCAAGAGACCCAGTACTTC. This chain links TRBV7-9 with TRBJ2-5; 11 nucleotides match TRBD2. This CDR3 is 15 amino acids long. The V segment lost 6 bases and the J segment 1 base; nucleotides outside the gene matches: 4. Germline assignment: CDR1 SEHNR and CDR2 FQNEAQ (reference sequence).

This clonotype was counted only a few times. V and J are TRBV27 and TRBJ2-7; no definite D call. The CDR3 runs 14 residues. Germline V gives CDR1 MNHEY, CDR2 SMNVEV (reference sequence). Trimming shortened V by 4 bases and J by 2 bases, and 12 bases separated the two germline ends. CDR3 loop: CASSSFPGPYEQYF. The CDR3 nucleotides read TGTGCCAGCAGTTCCTTCCCAGGCCCCTACGAGCAGTACTTC.

This sequence joins TRBV7-9 and TRBJ2-3, with D hard to call. The V end was cut by 1 base, the J end by 5 bases, with 10 bases between. This CDR3 comprises 14 residues. The germline CDR1 and CDR2 sequences are SEHNR and FQNEAQ (reference sequence). This CDR3 reads CASSLVTLRDTQYF. CDR3 nucleotides: TGTGCCAGCAGCTTAGTCACCCTAAGAGATACGCAGTATTTT.

This chain joins TRBV18 and TRBJ2-5; D is unresolved. Trimming left V 7 bases short and J 2 bases short, with 11 bases between. CDR1 and CDR2 from the germline V gene are KGHSH and LQKENI. This CDR3 comprises 13 residues. The CDR3 loop reads CASCPQNQETQYF. The CDR3 nucleotides are TGTGCCAGCTGCCCTCAGAATCAAGAGACCCAGTACTTC.

The V gene is TRBV4-3, the J gene TRBJ2-3; no firm D call. Trimming shortened V by 0 bases and J by 6 bases, and 7 bases separated the two germline ends. The CDR3 extends over 13 amino acids. Germline lookup yields CDR1 LGHNA and CDR2 YSLEER. The CDR3 DNA follows: TGCGCCAGCAGCCAAGAAACGTGGGATACGCAGTATTTT. This encodes CASSQETWDTQYF.

This chain links TRBV20-1 with TRBJ2-1; 8 positions agree with TRBD1. V dropped 5 bases and J dropped 2; count of bases not matched to a gene: 5. Germline loops: CDR1 DFQATT, CDR2 SNEGSKA (reference sequence). This CDR3 contains 14 residues. CDR3 sequence: CSAVRQGPYNEQFF. In DNA, the CDR3 is TGCAGTGCTGTTCGACAGGGGCCCTACAATGAGCAGTTCTTC.

This chain connects TRBV4-3 to TRBJ2-7, with D possibly being TRBD1 (6 bases). Trimming stripped 4 bases from V and 3 bases from J, with 19 bases between. Germline CDR1 is LGHNA and CDR2 is YSLEER. The CDR3 consists of 16 residues. CDR3 sequence (DNA): TGCGCCAGCAGCCCAACGACGGACAGAACCTACTACGAGCAGTACTTC. As protein: CASSPTTDRTYYEQYF.

A few counts support this clonotype. V gene TRBV7-2 combines with J gene TRBJ1-6, with D possibly TRBD1 on 6 matching bases. The germline CDR1 and CDR2 sequences are SGHTA and FQGNSA. V lost 7 bases, J lost 7 bases, and 11 bases lay in between. This CDR3 spans 13 amino acids. The CDR3, as DNA: TGTGCCAGCAAAAGGGACAACAATTCACCCCTCCACTTT. Protein: CASKRDNNSPLHF.

The chain combines TRBV4-2 with TRBJ1-5; possible D gene TRBD1, 5 bases. V was pared by 1 base and J by 5 bases, with 12 bases between. The CDR3 consists of 15 residues. Germline CDR1 reads LGHNA; CDR2 reads YNFKEQ. CDR3 sequence (DNA): TGTGCCAGCAGCCAAGGGGCCGGGGGGGATCAGCCCCAGCATTTT. Translated: CASSQGAGGDQPQHF.

At least ten counts were recorded for this clonotype. The chain employs TRBV5-1 and TRBJ2-2; maybe TRBD1 (5 bases). Germline loops: CDR1 SGHRS, CDR2 YFSETQ. Trimming shortened V by 2 bases and J by 7 bases, and 12 bases separated the two germline ends. CDR3 length: 14 amino acids. The CDR3 loop reads CASSFSQGGGELFF. Written as DNA, the CDR3 is TGCGCCAGCAGCTTCTCGCAGGGCGGCGGGGAGCTGTTTTTT.